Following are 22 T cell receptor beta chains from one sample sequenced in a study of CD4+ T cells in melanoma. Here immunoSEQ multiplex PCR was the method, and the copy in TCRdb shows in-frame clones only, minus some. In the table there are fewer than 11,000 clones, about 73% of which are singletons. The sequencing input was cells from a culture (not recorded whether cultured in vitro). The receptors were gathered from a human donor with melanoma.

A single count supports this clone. CDR3 in amino acids: CASSPKSSFYGYTF. The DNA for the CDR3 is TGTGCCAGCAGCCCGAAAAGCAGTTTCTATGGCTACACCTTC. The V and J genes are TRBV5-6 and TRBJ1-2; unclear D gene. The CDR3 has 14 amino acids. The V gene lost 4 bases and the J gene lost 4 bases, with 14 bases spanning the gap. Germline values: CDR1 SGHDT, CDR2 YYEEEE. Together with reference TRBV5-6 and TRBJ1-2, the CDR3 gives the full variable domain: DAGVTQSPTHLIKTRGQQVTLRCSPKSGHDTVSWYQQALGQGPQFIFQYYEEEERQRGNFPDRFSGHQFPNYSSELNVNALLLGDSALYLCASSPKSSFYGYTFGSGTRLTVV.

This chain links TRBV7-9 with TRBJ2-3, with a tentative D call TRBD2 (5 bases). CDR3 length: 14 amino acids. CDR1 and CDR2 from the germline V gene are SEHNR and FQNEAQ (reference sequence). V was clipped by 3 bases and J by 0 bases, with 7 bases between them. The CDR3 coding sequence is TGTGCCAGCAGCTTCTGGACTAGCACAGATACGCAGTATTTT. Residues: CASSFWTSTDTQYF.

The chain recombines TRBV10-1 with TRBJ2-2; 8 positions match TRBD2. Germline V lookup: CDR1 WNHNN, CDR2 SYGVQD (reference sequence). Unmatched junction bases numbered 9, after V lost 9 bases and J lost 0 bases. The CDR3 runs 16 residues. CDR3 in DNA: TGCGCCAGGGATCCGAGGGGACTAGCGAACACCGGGGAGCTGTTTTTT. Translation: CARDPRGLANTGELFF.

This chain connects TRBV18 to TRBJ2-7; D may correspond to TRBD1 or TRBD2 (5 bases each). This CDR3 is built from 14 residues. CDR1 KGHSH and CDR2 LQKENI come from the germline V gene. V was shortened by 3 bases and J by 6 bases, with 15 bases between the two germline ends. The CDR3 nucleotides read TGTGCCAGCTCACCGAAGGGTGAGGGGAGCGAGCAGTACTTC. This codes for CASSPKGEGSEQYF.

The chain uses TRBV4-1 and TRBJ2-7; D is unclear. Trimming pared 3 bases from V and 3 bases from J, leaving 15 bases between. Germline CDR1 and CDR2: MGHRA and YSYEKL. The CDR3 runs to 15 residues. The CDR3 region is CASSQRPENGYEQYF. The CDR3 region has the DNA TGCGCCAGCAGCCAGCGCCCTGAGAATGGCTACGAGCAGTACTTC.

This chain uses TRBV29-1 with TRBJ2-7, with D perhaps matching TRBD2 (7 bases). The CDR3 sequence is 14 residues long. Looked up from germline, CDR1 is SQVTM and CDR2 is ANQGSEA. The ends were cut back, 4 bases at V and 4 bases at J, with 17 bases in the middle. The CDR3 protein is CSVGRGLSRYEQYF. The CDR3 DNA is TGCAGCGTTGGGCGGGGGCTCAGCCGGTACGAGCAGTACTTC.

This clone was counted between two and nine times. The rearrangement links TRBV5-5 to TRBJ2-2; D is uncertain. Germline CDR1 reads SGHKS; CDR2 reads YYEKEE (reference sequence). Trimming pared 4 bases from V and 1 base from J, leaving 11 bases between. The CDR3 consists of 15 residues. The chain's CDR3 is CASSRRQVNTGELFF. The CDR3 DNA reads TGTGCCAGCAGCCGCCGGCAGGTGAACACCGGGGAGCTGTTTTTT.

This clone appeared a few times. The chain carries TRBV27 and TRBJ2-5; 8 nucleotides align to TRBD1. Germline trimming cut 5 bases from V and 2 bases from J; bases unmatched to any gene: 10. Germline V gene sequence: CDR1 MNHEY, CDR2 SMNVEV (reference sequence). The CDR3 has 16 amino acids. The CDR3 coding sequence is TGTGCCAGCAGTGCATTCGAGGACAGGGTGCAAGAGACCCAGTACTTC. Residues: CASSAFEDRVQETQYF.

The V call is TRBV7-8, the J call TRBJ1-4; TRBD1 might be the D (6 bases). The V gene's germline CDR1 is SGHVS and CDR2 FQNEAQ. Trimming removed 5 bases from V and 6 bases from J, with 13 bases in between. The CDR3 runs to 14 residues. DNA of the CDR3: TGTGCCAGCAGCGTGGGAGGGGGGGATGAAAAACTGTTTTTT. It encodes CASSVGGGDEKLFF.

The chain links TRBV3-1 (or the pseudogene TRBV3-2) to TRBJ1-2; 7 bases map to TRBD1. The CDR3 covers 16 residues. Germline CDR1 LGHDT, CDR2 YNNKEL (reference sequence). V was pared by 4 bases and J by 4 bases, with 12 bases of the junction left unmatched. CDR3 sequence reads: CASSRTGQVSGYGYTF. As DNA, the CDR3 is TGTGCCAGCAGCCGAACCGGACAGGTTAGTGGCTATGGCTACACCTTC.

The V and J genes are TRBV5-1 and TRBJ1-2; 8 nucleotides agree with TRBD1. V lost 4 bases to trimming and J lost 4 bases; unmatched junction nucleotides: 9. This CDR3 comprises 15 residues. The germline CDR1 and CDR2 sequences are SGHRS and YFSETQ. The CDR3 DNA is TGCGCCAGCAGCCCGGACAGGGCCGCCCCCTATGGCTACACCTTC. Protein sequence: CASSPDRAAPYGYTF.

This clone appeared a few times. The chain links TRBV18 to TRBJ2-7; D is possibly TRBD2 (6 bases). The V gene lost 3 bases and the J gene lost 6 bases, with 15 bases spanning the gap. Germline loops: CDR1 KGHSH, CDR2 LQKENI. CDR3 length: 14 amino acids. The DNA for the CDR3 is TGTGCCAGCTCACCCCTTAGCGGAGATTCCGAGCAGTACTTC. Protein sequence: CASSPLSGDSEQYF.

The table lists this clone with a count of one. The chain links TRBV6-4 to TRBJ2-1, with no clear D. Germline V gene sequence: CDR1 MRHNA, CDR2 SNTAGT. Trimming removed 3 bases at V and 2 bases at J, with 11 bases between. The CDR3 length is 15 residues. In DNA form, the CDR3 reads TGTGCCAGCAGTGAGGGCAGACGGCCCTACAATGAGCAGTTCTTC. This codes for CASSEGRRPYNEQFF.

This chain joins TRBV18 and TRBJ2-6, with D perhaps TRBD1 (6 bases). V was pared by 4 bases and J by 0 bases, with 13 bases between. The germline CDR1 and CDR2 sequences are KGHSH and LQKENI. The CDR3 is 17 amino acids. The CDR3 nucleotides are TGTGCCAGCTCACTTAGGACAGCTAACTCTGGGGCCAACGTCCTGACTTTC. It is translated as CASSLRTANSGANVLTF.

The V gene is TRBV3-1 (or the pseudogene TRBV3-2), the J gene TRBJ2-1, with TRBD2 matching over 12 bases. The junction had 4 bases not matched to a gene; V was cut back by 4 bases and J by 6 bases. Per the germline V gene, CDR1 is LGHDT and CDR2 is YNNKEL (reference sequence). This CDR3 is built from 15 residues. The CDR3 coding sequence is TGTGCCAGCAGCCGTCTAGCGGGGGGGGGCAATGAGCAGTTCTTC. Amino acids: CASSRLAGGGNEQFF.

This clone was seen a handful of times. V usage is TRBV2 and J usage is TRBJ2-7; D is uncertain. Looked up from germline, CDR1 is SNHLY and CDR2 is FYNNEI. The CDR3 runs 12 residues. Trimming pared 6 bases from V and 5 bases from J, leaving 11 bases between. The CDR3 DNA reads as TGTGCCAGCAGCCGCTTTGGCGACGAGCAGTACTTC. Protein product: CASSRFGDEQYF. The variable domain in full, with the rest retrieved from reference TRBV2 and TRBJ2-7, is EPEVTQTPSHQVTQMGQEVILRCVPISNHLYFYWYRQILGQKVEFLVSFYNNEISEKSEIFDDQFSVERPDGSNFTLKIRSTKLEDSAMYFCASSRFGDEQYFGPGTRLTVT.

DNA for the CDR3: TGTGCCAGCAGCCCCCTTACCAGCGATGAGCAGTTCTTC. Translated, it gives CASSPLTSDEQFF. This rearrangement joins TRBV7-2 to TRBJ2-1; no firm D call. The germline V gene encodes CDR1 SGHTA and CDR2 FQGNSA. With 5 bases removed from V and 8 bases from J, the gap between germline ends came to 13 bases. The CDR3 runs to 13 residues.

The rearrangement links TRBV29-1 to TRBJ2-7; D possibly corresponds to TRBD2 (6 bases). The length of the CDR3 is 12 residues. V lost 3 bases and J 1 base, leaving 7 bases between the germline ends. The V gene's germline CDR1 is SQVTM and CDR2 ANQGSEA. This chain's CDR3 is CSVDGGSYEQYF. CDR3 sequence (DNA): TGCAGCGTTGATGGAGGGTCCTACGAGCAGTACTTC.

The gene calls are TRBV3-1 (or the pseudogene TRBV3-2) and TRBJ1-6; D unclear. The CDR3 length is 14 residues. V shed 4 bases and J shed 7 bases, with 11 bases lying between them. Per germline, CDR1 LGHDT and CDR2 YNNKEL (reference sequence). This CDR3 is CASSPWRENSPLHF. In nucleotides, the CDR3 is TGTGCCAGCAGCCCTTGGAGGGAAAATTCACCCCTCCACTTT.

The CDR3 DNA sequence: TGTGCCAGCAGTCTACAGGGTGACTATGGCTACACCTTC. Encoded protein: CASSLQGDYGYTF. The chain carries TRBV12-3 or TRBV12-4 and TRBJ1-2, with D perhaps matching TRBD1 (6 bases). The CDR3 sequence is 13 residues long. The V end lost 5 bases, the J end lost 3 bases, and 10 bases lay between the germline ends.

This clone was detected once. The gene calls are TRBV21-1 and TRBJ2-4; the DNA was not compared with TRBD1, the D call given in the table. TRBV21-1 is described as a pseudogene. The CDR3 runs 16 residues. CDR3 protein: CASSDAEQVHKNIQYF. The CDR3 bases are TGTGCCAGCAGCGACGCCGAGCAGGTTCACAAAAACATTCAGTACTTC.

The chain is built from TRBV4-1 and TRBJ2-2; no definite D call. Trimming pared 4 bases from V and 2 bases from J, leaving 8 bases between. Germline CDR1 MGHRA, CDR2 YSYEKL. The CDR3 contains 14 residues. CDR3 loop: CASSPRHNTGELFF. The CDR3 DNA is TGCGCCAGCAGCCCCCGGCACAACACCGGGGAGCTGTTTTTT.